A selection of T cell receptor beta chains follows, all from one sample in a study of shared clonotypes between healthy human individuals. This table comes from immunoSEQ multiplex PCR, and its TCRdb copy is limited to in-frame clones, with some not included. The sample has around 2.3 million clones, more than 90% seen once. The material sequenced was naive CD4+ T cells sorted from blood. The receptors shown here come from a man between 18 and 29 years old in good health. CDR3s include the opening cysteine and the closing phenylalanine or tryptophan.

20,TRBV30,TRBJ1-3,CAWSVPLGTGATNSGNTIYF
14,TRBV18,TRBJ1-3,CASSSGQGGNTIYF
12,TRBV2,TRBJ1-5,CASSESGGPQHF
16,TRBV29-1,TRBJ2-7,CSVEPWSGTGDYEQYF
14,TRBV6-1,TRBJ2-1,CASQRDSTYNEQFF
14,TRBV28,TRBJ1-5,CASNLVKDSQPQHF
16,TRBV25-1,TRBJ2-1,CASSPVLFGTFNEQFF
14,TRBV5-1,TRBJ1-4,CASRSGTVLEKLFF
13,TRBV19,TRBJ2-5,CASSLGRGETQYF
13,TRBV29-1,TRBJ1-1,CSVEQAPNTEAFF
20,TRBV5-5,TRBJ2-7,CASSFLLGNSLMGTGSSAGF
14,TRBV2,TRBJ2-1,CASKGDRAVKEQFF
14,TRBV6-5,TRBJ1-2,CASRPAGANYGYTF
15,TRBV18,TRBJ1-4,CASSPNRQVNEKLFF
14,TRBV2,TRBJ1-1,CASSAQGANTEAFF
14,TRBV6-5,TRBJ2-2,CASSYTWNTGELFF
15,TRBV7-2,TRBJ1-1,CASSFWPGSNTEAFF
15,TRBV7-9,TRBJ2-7,CASSLGGIPRYEQYF
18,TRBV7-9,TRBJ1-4,CASSLGSGGSLLNEKLFF
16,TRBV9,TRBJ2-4,CASSVGTDVAKNIQYF
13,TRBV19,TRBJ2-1,CASSQRLAYEQFF
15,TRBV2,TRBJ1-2,CASRGQPWGESGYTF
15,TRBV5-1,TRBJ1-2,CASSLVAGENYGYTF
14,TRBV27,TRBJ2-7,CASSPGDIIYEQYF
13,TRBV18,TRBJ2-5,CASSAGLQETQYF
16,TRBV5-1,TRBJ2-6,CASSLDPPPGANVLTF
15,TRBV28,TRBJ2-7,CASRQGTGSSYEQYF
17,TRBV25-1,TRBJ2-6,CASTNQGETSGANVLTF
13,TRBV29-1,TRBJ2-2,CSASRSNTGELFF
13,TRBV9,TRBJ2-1,CASSVVGRDEQFF
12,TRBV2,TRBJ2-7,CASSDQGGEQYF
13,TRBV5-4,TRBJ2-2,CASSFWVSGELFF
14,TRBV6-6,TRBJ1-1,CASSTGVRDTEAFF
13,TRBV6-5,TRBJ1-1,CASSRSTGTEAFF
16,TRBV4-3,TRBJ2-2,CASSQDRGLRAGELFF
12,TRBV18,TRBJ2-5,CASSPREETQYF
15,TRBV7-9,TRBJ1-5,CASSLAGGPNQPQHF
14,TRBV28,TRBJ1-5,CASSPDGSNQPQHF
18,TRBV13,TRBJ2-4,CASSLGTSGKSDKNIQYF
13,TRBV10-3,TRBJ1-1,CAIGDSLNTEAFF
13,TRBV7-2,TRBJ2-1,CASSLGRENEQFF
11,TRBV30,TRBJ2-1,CAWSERNEQFF
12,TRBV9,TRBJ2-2,CASSGDTGELFF
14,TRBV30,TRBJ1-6,CAWKIAGTNSPLHF
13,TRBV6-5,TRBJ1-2,CASSMGQNYGYTF
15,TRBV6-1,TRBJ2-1,CASSSGGAGYNEQFF
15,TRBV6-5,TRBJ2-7,CASSSSGQFAYEQYF
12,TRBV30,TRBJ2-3,CAWSVIADTQYF
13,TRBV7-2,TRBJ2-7,CASNRGVSYEQYF